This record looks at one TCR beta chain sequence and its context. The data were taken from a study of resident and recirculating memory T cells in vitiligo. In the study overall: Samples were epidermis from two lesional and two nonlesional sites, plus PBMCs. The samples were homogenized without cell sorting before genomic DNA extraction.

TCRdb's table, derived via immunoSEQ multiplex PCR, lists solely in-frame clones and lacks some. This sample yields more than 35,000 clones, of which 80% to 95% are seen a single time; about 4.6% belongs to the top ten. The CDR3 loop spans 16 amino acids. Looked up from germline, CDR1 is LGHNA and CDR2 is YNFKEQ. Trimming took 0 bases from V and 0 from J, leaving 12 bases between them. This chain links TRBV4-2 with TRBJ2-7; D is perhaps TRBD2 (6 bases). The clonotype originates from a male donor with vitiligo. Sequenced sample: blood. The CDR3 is CASSQDGGTASYEQYF. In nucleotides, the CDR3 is TGTGCCAGCAGCCAAGATGGAGGGACTGCCTCCTACGAGCAGTACTTC.